The subject of this entry is one T cell receptor beta chain. Its antigen is not identified. The data belong to a study of shared clonotypes between healthy human individuals. Overall study: Donor ages ranged 18 to 49 years: two women, a few men. Every donor yielded three CD4 naive, three CD4 memory, two CD8 naive and one CD8 memory plate. Findings and limits, study-wide: Rarefaction exposed incomplete sorted-subset sequencing despite large depth.

CDR1 and CDR2 (germline): MNHNS, SASEGT. This CDR3 comprises 12 residues. Produced via immunoSEQ multiplex PCR; TCRdb's table is partial and in-frame only. The profile shows 190,000 or so clones, approximately 61% of them singletons. This chain links TRBV6-1 with TRBJ1-5; D remains ambiguous. Sample: memory CD4+ T cells sorted from blood. The subset: CD45RA-negative fraction. The sequence was obtained from a young man in good health. The CDR3 DNA reads TGTGTGGCGGGGTTCGGCAATCAGCCCCAGCATTTT. Residues: CVAGFGNQPQHF.